This T cell receptor beta chain was identified in a study of blood T cell repertoires in COVID-19. Sequenced by immunoSEQ multiplex PCR; TCRdb stores in-frame clones only, minus some. This repertoire shows roughly 130,000 clones, 75% to 90% found once; its top ten account for about 2.5%. The CDR3 totals 14 residues. V gave up 2 bases and J gave up 5 bases; unmatched junction bases: 5. The germline V gene has CDR1 LGHDT and CDR2 YNNKEL (reference sequence). Sequencing used PBMCs or T cells enriched from blood (not recorded which). The sequence derives from a woman in her forties or fifties who had recovered from COVID-19. The chain has TRBV3-1 (or the pseudogene TRBV3-2) and TRBJ2-5, with 7 bases aligning to TRBD2. The CDR3 sequence is CASSQNGGTETQYF. The CDR3 region has the DNA TGTGCCAGCAGCCAAAACGGGGGGACGGAGACCCAGTACTTC.